This record covers a single TCR beta chain. Antigen specificity is unknown. CDR1 and CDR2 from the germline V gene are SGHAT and FQNNGV. The junction had 12 bases not matched to a gene; V was cut back by 5 bases and J by 2 bases. The CDR3 is made up of 17 amino acids. The sample is drawn from a study of cytomegalovirus exposure and HLA in healthy donors. PCR was performed using 60 Vbeta and 13 Jbeta primers. This table comes from immunoSEQ multiplex PCR, and its TCRdb copy is limited to in-frame clones, with some not included. The sample contains roughly 100,000 clones, around 74% of which appear only once. The study's findings and limits: Rare TCR sequences dominated, though some public TCRs recurred in many donors. Later analysis associated a missense DCLRE1C variant with TCR beta V- and J-gene trimming.

The chain employs TRBV11-2 and TRBJ2-1; 7 bases line up with TRBD2. Sequencing was done on a sample of PBMCs. The sequence was collected from a middle-aged woman in good health and CMV-seropositive. The CDR3 DNA reads as TGTGCCAGCAGCGCCGTAAGGGGAGCGGGGCCCTACAATGAGCAGTTCTTC. Its protein product is CASSAVRGAGPYNEQFF.